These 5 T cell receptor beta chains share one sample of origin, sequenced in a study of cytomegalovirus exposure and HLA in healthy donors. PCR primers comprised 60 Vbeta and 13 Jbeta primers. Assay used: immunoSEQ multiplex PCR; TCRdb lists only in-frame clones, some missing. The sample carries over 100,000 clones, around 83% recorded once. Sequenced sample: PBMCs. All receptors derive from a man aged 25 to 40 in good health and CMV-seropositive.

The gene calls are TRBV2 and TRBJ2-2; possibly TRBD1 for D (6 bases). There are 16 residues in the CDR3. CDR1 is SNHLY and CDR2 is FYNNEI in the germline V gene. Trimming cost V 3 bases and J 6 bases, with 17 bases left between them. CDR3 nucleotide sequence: TGTGCCAGCAGTGAGGAATCTACAGGGTGGGCCGGGGAGCTGTTTTTT. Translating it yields CASSEESTGWAGELFF.

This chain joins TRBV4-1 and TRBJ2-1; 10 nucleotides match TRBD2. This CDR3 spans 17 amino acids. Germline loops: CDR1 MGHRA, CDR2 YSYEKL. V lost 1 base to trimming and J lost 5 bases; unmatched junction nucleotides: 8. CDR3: CASSQGTGLAVHNEQFF. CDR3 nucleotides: TGCGCCAGCAGCCAAGGGACCGGACTAGCGGTGCACAATGAGCAGTTCTTC.

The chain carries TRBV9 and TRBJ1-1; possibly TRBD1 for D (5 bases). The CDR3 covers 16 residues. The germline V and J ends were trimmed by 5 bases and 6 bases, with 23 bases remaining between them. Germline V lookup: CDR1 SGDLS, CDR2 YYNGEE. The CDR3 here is CASSHNRGLETSEAFF. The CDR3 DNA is TGTGCCAGCAGTCACAATAGGGGTTTAGAAACCTCTGAAGCTTTCTTT. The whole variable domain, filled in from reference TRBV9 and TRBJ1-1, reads DSGVTQTPKHLITATGQRVTLRCSPRSGDLSVYWYQQSLDQGLQFLIQYYNGEERAKGNILERFSAQQFPDLHSELNLSSLELGDSALYFCASSHNRGLETSEAFFGQGTRLTVV.

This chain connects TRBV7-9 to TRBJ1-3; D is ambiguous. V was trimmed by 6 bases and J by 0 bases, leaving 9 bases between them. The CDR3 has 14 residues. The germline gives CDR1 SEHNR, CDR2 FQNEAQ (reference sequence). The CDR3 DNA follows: TGTGCCAGCAGGAACGGGAGCTCTGGAAACACCATATATTTT. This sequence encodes CASRNGSSGNTIYF.

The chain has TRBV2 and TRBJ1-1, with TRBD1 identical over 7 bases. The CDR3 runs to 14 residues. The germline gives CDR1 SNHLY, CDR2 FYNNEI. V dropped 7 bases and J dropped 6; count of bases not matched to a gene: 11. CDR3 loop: CASKGQAVESEAFF. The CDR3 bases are TGTGCCAGCAAAGGACAGGCGGTAGAATCTGAAGCTTTCTTT.